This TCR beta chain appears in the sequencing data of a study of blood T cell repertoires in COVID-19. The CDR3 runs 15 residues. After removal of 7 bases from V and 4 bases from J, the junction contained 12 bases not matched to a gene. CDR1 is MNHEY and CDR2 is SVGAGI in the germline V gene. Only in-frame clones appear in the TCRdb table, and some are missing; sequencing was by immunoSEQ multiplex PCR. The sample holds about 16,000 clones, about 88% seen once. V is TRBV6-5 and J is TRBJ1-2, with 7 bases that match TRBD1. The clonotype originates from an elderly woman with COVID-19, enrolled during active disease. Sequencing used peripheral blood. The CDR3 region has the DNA TGTGCCAGCACGGGACAGCAGCTGATCCCCTATGGCTACACCTTC. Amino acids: CASTGQQLIPYGYTF.